The clone carrying this TCR beta chain was seen a few times. V lost 5 bases, J lost 3 bases, and 11 bases lay in between. The germline CDR1 and CDR2 sequences are SEHNR and FQNEAQ (reference sequence). The CDR3 loop spans 13 amino acids. These data belong to a study of T-cell memory formation after mild COVID-19. One entry per CDR3 protein, called by TCRdb with MiXCR from the 5' RACE reads. The sample lists roughly 110,000 distinct CDR3 sequences; around an eighth were seen once. The TCR originated in an adult woman who had mild COVID-19 (a few samples of this study predate the infection). Cell type and time point are not known. The V gene is TRBV7-9, the J gene TRBJ2-7; D gene unclear. The sequencing sample was made of PBMCs or a T cell subset sorted from them (not recorded which). CDR3 residues: CASSPLVDYEQYF. Here the CDR3 DNA reads TGTGCCAGCAGCCCCCTAGTTGACTACGAGCAGTACTTC.